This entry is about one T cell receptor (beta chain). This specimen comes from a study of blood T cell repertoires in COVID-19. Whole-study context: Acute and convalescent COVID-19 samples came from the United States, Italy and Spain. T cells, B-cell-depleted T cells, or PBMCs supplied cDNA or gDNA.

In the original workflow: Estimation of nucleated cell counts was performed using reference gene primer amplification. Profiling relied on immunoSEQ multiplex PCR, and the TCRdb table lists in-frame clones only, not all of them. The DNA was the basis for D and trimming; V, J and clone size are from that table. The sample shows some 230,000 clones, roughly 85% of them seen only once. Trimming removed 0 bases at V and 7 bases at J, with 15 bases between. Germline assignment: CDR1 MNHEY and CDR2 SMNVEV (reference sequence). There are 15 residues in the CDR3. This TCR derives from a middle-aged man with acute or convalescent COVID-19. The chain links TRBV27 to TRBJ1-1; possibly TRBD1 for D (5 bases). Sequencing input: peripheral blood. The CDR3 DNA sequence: TGTGCCAGCAGTTTATCCTCGGGGGGTGGGTTTGAAGCTTTCTTT. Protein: CASSLSSGGGFEAFF.